The TCR beta chain under discussion was sequenced for a study of chemoradiotherapy in HPV16-positive cancers. Broader study findings: For HPV16-positive patients, expanding HPV-responsive T cells associated with longer recurrence-free survival.

Profiling relied on immunoSEQ multiplex PCR, and the TCRdb table lists in-frame clones only, not all of them. The sample gives about 8,800 clones, around 70% of which show up once; around 10% is in the top ten. For this clone: The antigen is unknown.

Per germline, CDR1 MNHEY and CDR2 SVGAGI. CDR3 length: 15 amino acids. V lost 2 bases and J lost 7; bases outside the gene matches: 9. This receptor was obtained from a human donor with HPV-associated anogenital cancer. V usage is TRBV6-5 and J usage is TRBJ2-3, with 7 bases aligning to TRBD2. The sequencing here drew on tumor tissue, taken from a patient who underwent chemoradiotherapy. CDR3 sequence (DNA): TGTGCCAGCAGTTACGGCGGGGGTACTACAAATACGCAGTATTTT. Encoded protein: CASSYGGGTTNTQYF.